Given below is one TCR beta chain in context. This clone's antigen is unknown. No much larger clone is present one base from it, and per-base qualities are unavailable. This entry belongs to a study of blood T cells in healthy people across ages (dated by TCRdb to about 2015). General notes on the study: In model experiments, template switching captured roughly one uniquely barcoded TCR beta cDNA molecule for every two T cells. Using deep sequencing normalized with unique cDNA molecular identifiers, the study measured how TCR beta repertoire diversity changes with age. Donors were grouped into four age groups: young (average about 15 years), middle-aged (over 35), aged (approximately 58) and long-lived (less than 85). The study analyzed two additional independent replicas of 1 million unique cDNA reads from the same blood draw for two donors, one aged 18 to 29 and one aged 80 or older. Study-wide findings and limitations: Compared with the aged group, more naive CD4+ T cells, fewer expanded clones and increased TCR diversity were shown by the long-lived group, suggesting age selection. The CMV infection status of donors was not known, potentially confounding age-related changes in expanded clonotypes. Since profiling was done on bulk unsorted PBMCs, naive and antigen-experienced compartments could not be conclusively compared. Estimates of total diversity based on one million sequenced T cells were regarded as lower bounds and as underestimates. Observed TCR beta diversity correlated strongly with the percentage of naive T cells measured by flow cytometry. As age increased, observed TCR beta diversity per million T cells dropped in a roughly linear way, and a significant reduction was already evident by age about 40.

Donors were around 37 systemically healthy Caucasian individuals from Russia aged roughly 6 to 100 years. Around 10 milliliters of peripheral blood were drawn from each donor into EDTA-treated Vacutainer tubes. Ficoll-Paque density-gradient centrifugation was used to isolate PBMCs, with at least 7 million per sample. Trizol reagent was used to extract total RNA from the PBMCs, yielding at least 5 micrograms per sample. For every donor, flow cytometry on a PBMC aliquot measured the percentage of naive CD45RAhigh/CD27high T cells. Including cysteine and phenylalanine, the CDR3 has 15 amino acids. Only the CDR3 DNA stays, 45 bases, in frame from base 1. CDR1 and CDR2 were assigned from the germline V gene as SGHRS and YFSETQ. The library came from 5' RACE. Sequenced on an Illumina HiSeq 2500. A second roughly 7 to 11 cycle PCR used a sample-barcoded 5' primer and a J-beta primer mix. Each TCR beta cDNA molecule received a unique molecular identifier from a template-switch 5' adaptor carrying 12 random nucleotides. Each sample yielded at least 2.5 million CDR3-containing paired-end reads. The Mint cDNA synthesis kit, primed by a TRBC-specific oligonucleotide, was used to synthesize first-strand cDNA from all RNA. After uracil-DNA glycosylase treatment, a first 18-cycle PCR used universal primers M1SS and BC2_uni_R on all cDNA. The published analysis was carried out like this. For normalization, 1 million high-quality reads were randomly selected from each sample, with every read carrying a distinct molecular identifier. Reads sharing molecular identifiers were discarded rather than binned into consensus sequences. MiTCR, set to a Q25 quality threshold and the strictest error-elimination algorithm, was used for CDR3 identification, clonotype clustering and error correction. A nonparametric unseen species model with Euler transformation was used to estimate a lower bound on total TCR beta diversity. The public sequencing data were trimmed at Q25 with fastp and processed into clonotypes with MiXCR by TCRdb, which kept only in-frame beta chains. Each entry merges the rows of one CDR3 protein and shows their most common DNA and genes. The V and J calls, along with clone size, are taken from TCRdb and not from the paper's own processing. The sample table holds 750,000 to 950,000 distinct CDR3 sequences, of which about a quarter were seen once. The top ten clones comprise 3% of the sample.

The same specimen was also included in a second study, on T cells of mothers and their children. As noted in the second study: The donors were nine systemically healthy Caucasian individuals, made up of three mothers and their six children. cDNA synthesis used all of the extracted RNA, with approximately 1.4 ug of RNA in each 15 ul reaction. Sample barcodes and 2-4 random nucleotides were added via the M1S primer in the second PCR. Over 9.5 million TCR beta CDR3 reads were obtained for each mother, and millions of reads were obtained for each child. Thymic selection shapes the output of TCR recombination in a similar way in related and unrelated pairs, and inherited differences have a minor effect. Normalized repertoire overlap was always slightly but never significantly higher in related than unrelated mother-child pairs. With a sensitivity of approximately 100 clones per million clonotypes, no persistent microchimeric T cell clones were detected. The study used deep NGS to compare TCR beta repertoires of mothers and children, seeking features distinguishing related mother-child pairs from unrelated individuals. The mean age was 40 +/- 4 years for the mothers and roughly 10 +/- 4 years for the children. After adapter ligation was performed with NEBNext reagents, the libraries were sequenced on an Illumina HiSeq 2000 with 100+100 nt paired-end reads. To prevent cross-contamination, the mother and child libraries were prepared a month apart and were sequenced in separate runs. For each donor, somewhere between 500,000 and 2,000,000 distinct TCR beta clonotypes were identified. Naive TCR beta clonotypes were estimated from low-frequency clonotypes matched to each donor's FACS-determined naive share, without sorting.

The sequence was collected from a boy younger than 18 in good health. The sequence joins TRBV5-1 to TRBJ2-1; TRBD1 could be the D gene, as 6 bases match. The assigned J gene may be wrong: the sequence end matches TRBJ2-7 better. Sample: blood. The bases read TGCGCCAGCAGCTCGGCAGGGGCTAGGGCCTACGAGCAGTACTTC. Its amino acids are CASSSAGARAYEQYF.